A single T cell receptor (beta chain) is shown here with its context. Its antigen has not been determined. Base-call qualities are not available, and no considerably larger clone is one nucleotide away. Patients with a history of autoimmune disease or receiving systemic immunosuppression were excluded from the trial. Peripheral blood for TCR sequencing was drawn from every dose cohort at baseline, at cycle 4 day 1 and at cycle 7 day 1. The samples were taken from a phase I, first-in-human, multicenter, open-label dose-escalation trial of ivuxolimab. Adults with locally advanced or metastatic head and neck squamous cell, hepatocellular, melanoma or renal cell carcinoma were enrolled in the trial. Before TCR sequencing, CD4+ T cells and CD8+ T cells were sorted from peripheral blood as separate populations. The record originates from a study of OX40 agonist ivuxolimab in advanced cancers. At the level of the whole study: Ivuxolimab was an agonistic, fully human IgG2 monoclonal antibody directed against OX40 (CD134), a costimulatory receptor. The point of sequencing TCRbeta in the periphery was to test whether ivuxolimab changed TCR sequence diversity and drove clonal T-cell expansion. Patients were allowed to have had prior anti-PD-1, anti-PD-L1 or anti-CTLA-4 therapy, and 30% to 40% of the dose-escalation patients had been treated with checkpoint inhibitors. The monotherapy dose-escalation portion (N of about 50 patients) of the phase I ivuxolimab trial is reported in the paper. A male proportion of 70% to 90% and a mean age of about 60 years, ranging from roughly 23 to 79, were recorded for the dose-escalation cohort. Partial responses were achieved by three dose-escalation patients, of whom one had hepatocellular carcinoma and two had cutaneous melanoma. Intravenous ivuxolimab was administered to patients every 2 weeks at six dose levels: 0.01, 0.1, 0.3, 1.5, 3 and 10 mg/kg. Among the roughly 52 dose-escalation patients, approximately 20 had hepatocellular carcinoma, about 15 melanoma, 9 renal cell carcinoma and 9 head and neck cancer. Broader findings and caveats from the paper: Which antigens the clonally expanded peripheral T cells were specific for was not determined. In the 0.1-3.0 mg/kg groups, partial responders were among the patients with the lowest normalized peripheral clonal expansion, particularly in CD8+ T cells. Low levels of normalized T-cell clonal expansion were also seen in some patients who did not respond. Clonal expansion of both CD4+ and CD8+ blood T cells was observed from baseline to week 6 at doses 0.1 to 3.0 mg/kg. After ivuxolimab, CD8+ T cells had more expanded clones than CD4+ T cells on average.

Including cysteine and phenylalanine, the CDR3 has 14 amino acids. Only the CDR3 DNA stays, 42 bases, in frame from base 1. The junction shows trimming of 7 bases on V and 13 bases on J, and the gene matches do not reach 15 bases of it. The germline V gene provides CDR1 SNHLY and CDR2 FYNNEI. To sequence the TCRbeta CDR3 region, genomic DNA was isolated from the sorted cells. The immunoSEQ Assay was used for sequencing of TCRbeta CDR3 regions. Drawn from immuneACCESS, this table holds only the in-frame rearrangements with V and J called that TCRdb kept. Clones are partly lost; checked studies trace under half to an unresolved V gene and leave the rest unexplained. This sample is represented by around 80,000 clones; roughly nine tenths of them were singletons. The ten largest account for around 0.18% of the sample.

This chain joins TRBV2 to TRBJ1-1, with TRBD1 identical over 10 junction bases. This receptor was taken from an adult with an advanced solid tumor such as melanoma, head and neck, liver or kidney cancer. This specimen consisted of CD4+ or CD8+ T cells sorted from blood, obtained in a trial of the OX40 agonist ivuxolimab. The DNA reads TGTGCCAGCATCTCTACTCCGGGACAGGGGCAGCATTTCTTT. The translation is CASISTPGQGQHFF.